The 7 T cell receptor beta chains presented below share a single source sample, sequenced in a study. TCRdb re-derived calls from the 5' RACE reads in MiXCR, one entry per CDR3 protein. The sample has roughly 39,000 distinct CDR3 sequences, approximately 20% seen once. Specimen: naive CD4+ T cells sorted from a lymph node. Regarding subset: naive CD4+ T cells, CD4+CD45RA+CD25-. The receptors derive from a female donor with breast cancer.

This clonotype was observed a few times. CDR3 sequence: CASSPEFREGNYGYTF. The CDR3 region has the DNA TGTGCCAGCAGCCCCGAGTTTAGGGAGGGTAACTATGGCTACACCTTC. The rearrangement uses TRBV13 and TRBJ1-2; unclear D gene. Germline V CDR1 and CDR2: PRHDT, FYEKMQ (reference sequence). Trimming shortened V by 5 bases and J by 1 base, and 17 bases separated the two germline ends. The CDR3 loop spans 16 amino acids.

In this sample, this clonotype turned up a few times. Its ends do not fully match the called genes, so a read error is possible. The CDR3: CSARDRESLCF. CDR3 bases: TGCAGTGCTAGAGATCGAGAAAGCCTCTGCTTC. The genes are TRBV20-1 and TRBJ2-4; D unresolved. This CDR3 is built from 11 residues. CDR1 and CDR2 (germline): DFQATT, SNEGSKA (reference sequence).

This clonotype occurred a few times. The CDR3 nucleotides are TGTGCCAGTAGTCCGGGAGGACAGGGGGCTACCTACGAGCAGTACTTC. Translated, it gives CASSPGGQGATYEQYF. The chain carries TRBV19 and TRBJ2-7; TRBD1 matches at 11 bases. J was trimmed by 2 bases and V by 5 bases; bases with no gene match: 8. CDR1 is LNHDA and CDR2 is SQIVND in the germline V gene (reference sequence). CDR3 length: 16 residues.

As concerns this clonotype: A much larger clone lies a single base off, so this may be a read error. V gene TRBV5-1 combines with J gene TRBJ1-1; D may be TRBD1 (5 bases). The CDR3 has 16 amino acids. From germline, CDR1 is SGHRS and CDR2 YFSETQ. The V gene lost 4 bases and the J gene lost 2 bases, with 18 bases spanning the gap. The CDR3 region is CASSVDGGRTNTEAFF. The DNA for the CDR3 is TGCGCCAGCAGCGTGGACGGGGGACGCACAAACACTGAAGCTTTCTTT. Based on the CDR3 plus reference TRBV5-1 and TRBJ1-1, the full variable domain is KAGVTQTPRYLIKTRGQQVTLSCSPISGHRSVSWYQQTPGQGLQFLFEYFSETQRNKGNFPGRFSGRQFSNSRSEMNVSTLELGDSALYLCASSVDGGRTNTEAFFGQGTRLTVV.

The V gene is TRBV7-9, the J gene TRBJ1-5, with unresolved D. The V end was cut by 5 bases, the J end by 5 bases, with 7 bases between. This CDR3 is 12 amino acids long. The germline gives CDR1 SEHNR, CDR2 FQNEAQ (reference sequence). Here the CDR3 DNA reads TGTGCCAGCAGCGCGGATTATCAGCCCCAGCATTTT. Amino acids: CASSADYQPQHF.

This clonotype was seen repeatedly, ten times or more. CDR3 residues: CASSYSYQRHTDTQYF. The CDR3 coding sequence is TGTGCCAGCAGTTACTCCTACCAACGCCACACAGATACGCAGTATTTT. The chain has TRBV6-5 and TRBJ2-3; no clear D gene. The germline V and J ends were trimmed by 0 bases and 2 bases, with 12 bases remaining between them. Germline CDR1 MNHEY, CDR2 SVGAGI. This CDR3 spans 16 amino acids.

This chain uses TRBV11-2 with TRBJ1-1; TRBD1 might be the D (6 bases). Germline CDR1 is SGHAT and CDR2 is FQNNGV. The CDR3 totals 15 residues. V was cut by 5 bases and J by 3 bases, with 16 bases left in between. CDR3 residues: CASSPPGARDTEAFF. CDR3 nucleotides: TGTGCCAGCAGCCCACCAGGGGCGCGGGACACTGAAGCTTTCTTT.